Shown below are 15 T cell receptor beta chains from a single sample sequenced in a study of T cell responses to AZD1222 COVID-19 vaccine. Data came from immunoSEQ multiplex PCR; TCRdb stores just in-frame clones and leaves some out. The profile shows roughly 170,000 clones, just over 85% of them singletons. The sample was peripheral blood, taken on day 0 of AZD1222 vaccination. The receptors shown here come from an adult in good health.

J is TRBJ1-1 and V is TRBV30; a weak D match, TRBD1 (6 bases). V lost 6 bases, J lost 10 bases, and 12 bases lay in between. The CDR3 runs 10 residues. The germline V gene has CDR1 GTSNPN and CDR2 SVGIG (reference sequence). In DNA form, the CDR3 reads TGTGCCTGCTCTTACAGGGTAGCTTTCTTT. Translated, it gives CACSYRVAFF. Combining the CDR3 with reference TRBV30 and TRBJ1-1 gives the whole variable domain SQTIHQWPATLVQPVGSPLSLECTVEGTSNPNLYWYRQAAGRGLQLLFYSVGIGQISSEVPQNLSASRPQDRQFILSSKKLLLSDSGFYLCACSYRVAFFGQGTRLTVV.

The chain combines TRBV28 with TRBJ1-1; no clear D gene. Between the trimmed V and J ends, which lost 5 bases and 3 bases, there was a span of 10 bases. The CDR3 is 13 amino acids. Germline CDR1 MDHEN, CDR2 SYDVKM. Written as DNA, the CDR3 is TGTGCCAGCAGTAACTATCTGGACACTGAAGCTTTCTTT. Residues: CASSNYLDTEAFF.

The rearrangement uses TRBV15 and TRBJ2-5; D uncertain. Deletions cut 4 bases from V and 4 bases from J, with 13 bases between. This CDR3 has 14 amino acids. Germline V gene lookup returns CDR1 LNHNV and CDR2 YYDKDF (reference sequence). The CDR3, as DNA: TGTGCCACCAGCATTCCCTCTAGTTCAGAGACCCAGTACTTC. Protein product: CATSIPSSSETQYF.

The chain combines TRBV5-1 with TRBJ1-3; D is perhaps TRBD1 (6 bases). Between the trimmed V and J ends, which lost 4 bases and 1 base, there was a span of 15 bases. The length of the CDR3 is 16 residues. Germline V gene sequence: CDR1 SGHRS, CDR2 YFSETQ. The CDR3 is CASSLNREGSGNTIYF. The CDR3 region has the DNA TGCGCCAGCAGCCTGAACAGGGAAGGGTCTGGAAACACCATATATTTT.

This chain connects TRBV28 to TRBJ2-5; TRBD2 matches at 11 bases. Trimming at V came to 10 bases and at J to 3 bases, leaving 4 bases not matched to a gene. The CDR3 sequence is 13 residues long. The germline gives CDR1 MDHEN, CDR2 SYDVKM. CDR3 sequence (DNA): TGTGCCACCAAACTAGCGGGAGAAGAGACCCAGTACTTC. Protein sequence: CATKLAGEETQYF.

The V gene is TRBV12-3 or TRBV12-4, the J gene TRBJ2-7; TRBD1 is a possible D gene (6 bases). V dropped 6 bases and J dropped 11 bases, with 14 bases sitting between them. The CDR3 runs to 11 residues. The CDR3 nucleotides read TGTGCCAGCAGCCTCGACAGGAGGAAGTACTTC. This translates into CASSLDRRKYF.

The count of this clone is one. The CDR3 loop is CATSRGGATDTQYF. CDR3 nucleotides: TGTGCCACCAGCAGAGGGGGGGCCACAGATACGCAGTATTTT. The rearrangement joins TRBV15 to TRBJ2-3; possibly TRBD1 or TRBD2 for D (6 bases each). Trimming took 1 base from V and 2 from J, leaving 7 bases between them. The CDR3 has 14 residues. The germline gives CDR1 LNHNV, CDR2 YYDKDF (reference sequence).

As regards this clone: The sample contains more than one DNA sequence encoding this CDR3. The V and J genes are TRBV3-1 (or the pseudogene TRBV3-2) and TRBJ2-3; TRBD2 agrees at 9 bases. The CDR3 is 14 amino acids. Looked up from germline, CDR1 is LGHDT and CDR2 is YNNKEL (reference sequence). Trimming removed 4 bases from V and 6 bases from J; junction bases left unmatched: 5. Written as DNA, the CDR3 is TGTGCCAGCAGCCGACTAGCGGCCCAGGATACGCAGTATTTT. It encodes CASSRLAAQDTQYF.

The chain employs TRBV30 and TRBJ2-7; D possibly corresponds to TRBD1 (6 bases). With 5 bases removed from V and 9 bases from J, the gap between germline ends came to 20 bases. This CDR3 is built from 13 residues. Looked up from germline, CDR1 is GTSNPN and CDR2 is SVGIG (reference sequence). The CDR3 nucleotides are TGTGCCTGGTCCCCCCGGGACACAATAAGGCAGTACTTC. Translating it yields CAWSPRDTIRQYF. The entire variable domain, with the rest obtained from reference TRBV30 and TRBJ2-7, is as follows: SQTIHQWPATLVQPVGSPLSLECTVEGTSNPNLYWYRQAAGRGLQLLFYSVGIGQISSEVPQNLSASRPQDRQFILSSKKLLLSDSGFYLCAWSPRDTIRQYFGPGTRLTVT.

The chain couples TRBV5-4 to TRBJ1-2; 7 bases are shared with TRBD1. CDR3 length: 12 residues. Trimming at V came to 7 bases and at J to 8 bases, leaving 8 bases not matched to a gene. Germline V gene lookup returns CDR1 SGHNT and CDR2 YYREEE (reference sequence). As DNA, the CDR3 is TGTGCCAGCTTTAGACAGGGCGAAGGCTACACCTTC. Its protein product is CASFRQGEGYTF. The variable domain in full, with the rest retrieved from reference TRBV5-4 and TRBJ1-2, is ETGVTQSPTHLIKTRGQQVTLRCSSQSGHNTVSWYQQALGQGPQFIFQYYREEENGRGNFPPRFSGLQFPNYSSELNVNALELDDSALYLCASFRQGEGYTFGSGTRLTVV.

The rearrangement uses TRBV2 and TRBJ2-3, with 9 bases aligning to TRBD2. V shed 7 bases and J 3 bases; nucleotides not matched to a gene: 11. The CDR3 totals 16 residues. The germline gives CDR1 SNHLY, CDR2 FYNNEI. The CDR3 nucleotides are TGTGCCAGCACCCCTGTAGCGGGAGTCAAGACAGATACGCAGTATTTT. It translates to CASTPVAGVKTDTQYF.

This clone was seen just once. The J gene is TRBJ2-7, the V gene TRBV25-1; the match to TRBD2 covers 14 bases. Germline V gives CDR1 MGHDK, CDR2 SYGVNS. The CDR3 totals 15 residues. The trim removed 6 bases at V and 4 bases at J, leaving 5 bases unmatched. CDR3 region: CASSATSGRVYEQYF. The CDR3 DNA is TGTGCCAGCAGCGCGACTAGCGGGAGGGTATACGAGCAGTACTTC.

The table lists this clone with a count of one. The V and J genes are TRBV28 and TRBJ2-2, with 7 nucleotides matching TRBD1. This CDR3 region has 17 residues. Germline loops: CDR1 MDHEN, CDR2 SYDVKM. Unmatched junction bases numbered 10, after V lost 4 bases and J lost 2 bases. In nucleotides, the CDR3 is TGTGCCAGCAGTTCCTCGTACGGGACAGTAAACACCGGGGAGCTGTTTTTT. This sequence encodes CASSSSYGTVNTGELFF. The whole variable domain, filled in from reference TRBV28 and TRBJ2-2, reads DVKVTQSSRYLVKRTGEKVFLECVQDMDHENMFWYRQDPGLGLRLIYFSYDVKMKEKGDIPEGYSVSREKKERFSLILESASTNQTSMYLCASSSSYGTVNTGELFFGEGSRLTVL.

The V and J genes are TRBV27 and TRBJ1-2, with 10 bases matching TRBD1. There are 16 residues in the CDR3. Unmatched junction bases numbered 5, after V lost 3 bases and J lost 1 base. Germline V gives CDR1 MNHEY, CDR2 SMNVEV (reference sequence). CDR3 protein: CASSLGQGPFNYGYTF. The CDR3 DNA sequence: TGTGCCAGCAGTTTGGGACAGGGGCCTTTTAACTATGGCTACACCTTC.

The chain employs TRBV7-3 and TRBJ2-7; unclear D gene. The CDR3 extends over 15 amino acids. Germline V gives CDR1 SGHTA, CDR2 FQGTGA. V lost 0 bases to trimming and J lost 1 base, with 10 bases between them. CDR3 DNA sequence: TGTGCCAGCAGCTTAACCAACGCGGCGTCCTACGAGCAGTACTTC. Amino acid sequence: CASSLTNAASYEQYF.